The 27 T cell receptor beta chains in this list originate from one sample, sequenced in a study of neoadjuvant anti-PD-1 for oral cavity cancer. Using immunoSEQ multiplex PCR, the repertoire was profiled, and TCRdb retains in-frame clones only, with some absent. The sample has about 14,000 clones, about 77% seen once. Time point specified: after neoadjuvant nivolumab, at surgical resection. The material sequenced was PBMCs, taken after nivolumab (anti-PD-1) treatment. The source of these receptors is a person aged 35-80 years with oral cavity squamous cell carcinoma.

This clone was detected only a few times. The rearrangement joins TRBV7-9 to TRBJ1-2, with TRBD1 identical over 10 bases. This CDR3 is built from 14 residues. Germline assignment: CDR1 SEHNR and CDR2 FQNEAQ (reference sequence). V lost 1 base to trimming and J lost 6 bases; unmatched junction nucleotides: 2. The CDR3 reads CASSLGQGADGYTF. CDR3 DNA sequence: TGTGCCAGCAGCTTAGGACAGGGGGCAGATGGCTACACCTTC. Together with reference TRBV7-9 and TRBJ1-2, the CDR3 gives the full variable domain: DTGVSQNPRHKITKRGQNVTFRCDPISEHNRLYWYRQTLGQGPEFLTYFQNEAQLEKSRLLSDRFSAERPKGSFSTLEIQRTEQGDSAMYLCASSLGQGADGYTFGSGTRLTVV.

J is TRBJ2-7 and V is TRBV6-5; 10 bases agree with TRBD2. With V trimmed by 6 bases and J by 2 bases, 4 bases remained unmatched. This CDR3 comprises 14 residues. Per germline, CDR1 MNHEY and CDR2 SVGAGI. CDR3 amino acids: CASRTSGLTYEQYF. The DNA of the CDR3 is TGTGCCAGCAGGACTAGCGGGTTAACCTACGAGCAGTACTTC.

V gene TRBV30 combines with J gene TRBJ2-1; 8 positions match TRBD2. The germline gives CDR1 GTSNPN, CDR2 SVGIG (reference sequence). J lost 4 bases, V lost 3 bases, and 8 bases had no gene match. The CDR3 is 15 amino acids. The CDR3 sequence is CAWRSASGGYNEQFF. CDR3 sequence (DNA): TGTGCCTGGAGGAGTGCCAGCGGGGGATACAATGAGCAGTTCTTC.

This chain connects TRBV10-3 to TRBJ1-3, with a tentative D call TRBD1 (6 bases). Germline V lookup: CDR1 ENHRY, CDR2 SYGVKD. The CDR3 sequence is 16 residues long. Trimming shortened V by 6 bases and J by 0 bases, and 15 bases separated the two germline ends. DNA of the CDR3: TGTGCCATCAGGGCCAGGGGTCCCCTCTCTGGAAACACCATATATTTT. It codes for CAIRARGPLSGNTIYF.

The rearrangement uses TRBV10-3 and TRBJ1-2; possibly TRBD1 for D (5 bases). The germline gives CDR1 ENHRY, CDR2 SYGVKD. The CDR3 is 12 amino acids. Trimming took 2 bases from V and 8 from J, leaving 9 bases between them. Written as DNA, the CDR3 is TGTGCCATCAGTGAGCCAGGGCAGGGCTACACCTTC. Protein sequence: CAISEPGQGYTF.

This clone was seen a single time. This rearrangement joins TRBV5-1 to TRBJ1-4; TRBD1 agrees at 9 bases. From germline, CDR1 is SGHRS and CDR2 YFSETQ. CDR3 length: 14 amino acids. Trimming cost V 4 bases and J 8 bases; bases outside gene matches: 6. CDR3: CASSVTGGEEKLFF. The CDR3, as DNA: TGCGCCAGCAGCGTGACAGGGGGTGAGGAAAAACTGTTTTTT.

The genes are TRBV28 and TRBJ2-7, with TRBD1 as a possible D gene (5 bases). This CDR3 contains 12 residues. Trimming pared 2 bases from V and 4 bases from J, leaving 6 bases between. Germline CDR1 is MDHEN and CDR2 is SYDVKM. CDR3 in DNA: TGTGCCAGCAGTTTAAGGGGTTACGAGCAGTACTTC. Encoded protein: CASSLRGYEQYF.

The genes are TRBV6-4 and TRBJ2-2; possibly TRBD2 for D (5 bases). V was cut by 10 bases and J by 1 base, with 13 bases left in between. The germline V gene has CDR1 MRHNA and CDR2 SNTAGT. This CDR3 contains 14 residues. CDR3 DNA: TGTGCCACCCGATGGACTCAGAACACCGGGGAGCTGTTTTTT. It is translated as CATRWTQNTGELFF.

This chain joins TRBV28 and TRBJ1-1; possibly TRBD1 for D (5 bases). V was cut by 6 bases and J by 4 bases, with 15 bases left in between. The CDR3 is 14 amino acids. Germline V gene sequence: CDR1 MDHEN, CDR2 SYDVKM. The CDR3 loop is CASSPIGGSTEAFF. The DNA for the CDR3 is TGTGCCAGCAGCCCTATCGGGGGGAGCACTGAAGCTTTCTTT.

The chain employs TRBV19 and TRBJ1-5, with 8 bases lining up with TRBD1. The junction had 4 bases not matched to a gene; V was cut back by 9 bases and J by 3 bases. Germline V CDR1 and CDR2: LNHDA, SQIVND (reference sequence). This CDR3 region has 13 residues. The chain's CDR3 is CASGTGPNQPQHF. The DNA of the CDR3 is TGTGCCAGCGGGACAGGTCCCAATCAGCCCCAGCATTTT. The variable domain in full, completed from reference TRBV19 and TRBJ1-5, reads DGGITQSPKYLFRKEGQNVTLSCEQNLNHDAMYWYRQDPGQGLRLIYYSQIVNDFQKGDIAEGYSVSREKKESFPLTVTSAQKNPTAFYLCASGTGPNQPQHFGDGTRLSIL.

This clone has a single count. The chain combines TRBV15 with TRBJ1-2; 7 bases agree with TRBD1. Germline CDR1 is LNHNV and CDR2 is YYDKDF (reference sequence). The V segment lost 1 base and the J segment 8 bases; nucleotides outside the gene matches: 10. CDR3 length equals 15 residues. The CDR3, as DNA: TGTGCCACCAGCAGAGTAGGGGGCCGAAATGTCGGCTACACCTTC. Amino acids: CATSRVGGRNVGYTF. Based on the CDR3 plus reference TRBV15 and TRBJ1-2, the full variable domain is DAMVIQNPRYQVTQFGKPVTLSCSQTLNHNVMYWYQQKSSQAPKLLFHYYDKDFNNEADTPDNFQSRRPNTSFCFLDIRSPGLGDTAMYLCATSRVGGRNVGYTFGSGTRLTVV.

The J gene is TRBJ1-2, the V gene TRBV4-1; no clear D. The ends were cut back, 2 bases at V and 8 bases at J, with 6 bases in the middle. Germline V CDR1 and CDR2: MGHRA, YSYEKL. This CDR3 is built from 11 residues. CDR3 nucleotides: TGCGCCAGCAGCCAATATGCAGGCTACACCTTC. Translating it yields CASSQYAGYTF.

The CDR3 sequence: CAISEGDRGWETQYF. CDR3 in DNA: TGTGCCATCAGTGAGGGGGACAGGGGATGGGAGACCCAGTACTTC. The chain carries TRBV10-3 and TRBJ2-5, with 10 bases aligning to TRBD1. CDR3 size: 15 residues. CDR1 ENHRY and CDR2 SYGVKD come from the germline V gene. The J segment lost 5 bases and the V segment lost 2 bases, leaving 5 bases of the junction unmatched.

This chain connects TRBV7-8 to TRBJ1-2; possible D gene TRBD1, 6 bases. Per the germline V gene, CDR1 is SGHVS and CDR2 is FQNEAQ. This CDR3 has 17 amino acids. V was clipped by 0 bases and J by 4 bases, with 18 bases between them. The CDR3 loop is CASSLAGRGARAYGYTF. CDR3 nucleotides: TGTGCCAGCAGCTTAGCGGGGAGGGGGGCGCGGGCCTATGGCTACACCTTC.

This chain links TRBV2 with TRBJ1-1; no definite D call. V lost 4 bases and J lost 3, with 12 bases in between. Germline CDR1 reads SNHLY; CDR2 reads FYNNEI. The CDR3 sequence is 14 residues long. CDR3 residues: CASSVWSLDTEAFF. The CDR3 bases are TGTGCCAGCAGTGTTTGGTCGCTCGACACTGAAGCTTTCTTT.

The chain joins TRBV4-2 to TRBJ2-3, with 8 bases matching TRBD1. The V and J ends lost 0 bases and 2 bases, in that order; junction bases with no gene match: 10. There are 18 residues in the CDR3. CDR1 and CDR2 from the germline V gene are LGHNA and YNFKEQ. The CDR3 protein is CASSQDEGRGRITDTQYF. In DNA form, the CDR3 reads TGTGCCAGCAGCCAAGATGAGGGCAGGGGGCGAATCACAGATACGCAGTATTTT.

V usage is TRBV29-1 and J usage is TRBJ2-2; no definite D call. CDR1 SQVTM and CDR2 ANQGSEA come from the germline V gene. This CDR3 has 15 residues. V was pared by 5 bases and J by 4 bases, with 17 bases between. Written as DNA, the CDR3 is TGCAGCGTTAGTAAGGCCTCATCCTCCACCGGGGAGCTGTTTTTT. Its protein product is CSVSKASSSTGELFF.

There are a few counts of this clone. The chain combines TRBV4-2 with TRBJ1-2, with 9 bases matching TRBD1. This CDR3 has 15 residues. Germline V gene sequence: CDR1 LGHNA, CDR2 YNFKEQ. V gave up 2 bases and J gave up 8 bases; unmatched junction bases: 9. In nucleotides, the CDR3 is TGTGCCAGCAGCCAAACCCTTGGACAGGGGTTCGGCTACACCTTC. Its translation is CASSQTLGQGFGYTF.

The chain carries TRBV28 and TRBJ1-2; D is unresolved. CDR1 and CDR2 (germline): MDHEN, SYDVKM. Trimming cost V 8 bases and J 7 bases, with 14 bases left between them. This CDR3 region has 12 residues. CDR3 coding DNA: TGTGCCAGCGAGGAGGGTAATCGTGGCTACACCTTC. Translation gives CASEEGNRGYTF.

The chain has TRBV19 and TRBJ2-7, with D maybe TRBD1 (6 bases). The CDR3 sequence is 14 residues long. V gave up 4 bases and J gave up 2 bases, with 12 bases separating them. CDR1 and CDR2 (germline): LNHDA, SQIVND (reference sequence). Here the CDR3 DNA reads TGTGCCAGTAGTAACCGGGACAAAACCTACGAGCAGTACTTC. It codes for CASSNRDKTYEQYF. The full variable domain, in which reference TRBV19 and TRBJ2-7 provide the parts outside the CDR3, is DGGITQSPKYLFRKEGQNVTLSCEQNLNHDAMYWYRQDPGQGLRLIYYSQIVNDFQKGDIAEGYSVSREKKESFPLTVTSAQKNPTAFYLCASSNRDKTYEQYFGPGTRLTVT.

This chain connects TRBV30 to TRBJ1-2; D might be TRBD1 (5 bases). Between the trimmed V and J ends, which lost 3 bases and 2 bases, there was a span of 13 bases. The germline V gene has CDR1 GTSNPN and CDR2 SVGIG (reference sequence). The CDR3 runs 14 residues. In DNA form, the CDR3 reads TGTGCCTGGAGGACCCAGGGTTCAAACTATGGCTACACCTTC. This translates into CAWRTQGSNYGYTF. Complete variable domain (other parts from reference TRBV30 and TRBJ1-2): SQTIHQWPATLVQPVGSPLSLECTVEGTSNPNLYWYRQAAGRGLQLLFYSVGIGQISSEVPQNLSASRPQDRQFILSSKKLLLSDSGFYLCAWRTQGSNYGYTFGSGTRLTVV.

The chain carries TRBV5-1 and TRBJ2-7, with 7 bases matching TRBD1. Germline-derived CDR1 and CDR2 are SGHRS and YFSETQ. The CDR3 runs to 15 residues. With 4 bases clipped from V and 0 bases from J, the junction kept 7 bases outside the gene matches. The CDR3 here is CASSTTGVSSYEQYF. CDR3 coding DNA: TGCGCCAGCAGCACCACAGGGGTTAGCTCCTACGAGCAGTACTTC.

CDR3: CASSDRGGLIDEQYF. DNA for the CDR3: TGTGCCAGCAGTGATCGGGGGGGCCTTATAGACGAGCAGTACTTC. This chain connects TRBV6-1 to TRBJ2-7; TRBD2 agrees at 8 bases. Germline trimming cut 3 bases from V and 5 bases from J; bases unmatched to any gene: 9. Germline lookup yields CDR1 MNHNS and CDR2 SASEGT. The CDR3 extends over 15 amino acids.

The chain is built from TRBV6-5 and TRBJ2-7, with a weak D call TRBD1 (5 bases). V lost 4 bases and J lost 7, with 23 bases in between. CDR3 length: 16 amino acids. The germline CDR1 and CDR2 sequences are MNHEY and SVGAGI. CDR3 in amino acids: CASSSLLKFSRTEQYF. In DNA, the CDR3 is TGTGCCAGCAGTTCCCTTCTGAAGTTCTCCAGGACAGAGCAGTACTTC.

In the case of this clone: The sample holds other DNA sequences that translate to the same CDR3. The chain couples TRBV9 to TRBJ1-1, with a weak D call TRBD1 (5 bases). Germline V CDR1 and CDR2: SGDLS, YYNGEE. CDR3 length: 18 residues. Trimming took off 0 bases at V and 0 bases at J, with 18 bases between the two ends. The CDR3 DNA follows: TGTGCCAGCAGCGTAGGTCTATCTAGGGGACTCATGAACACTGAAGCTTTCTTT. The encoded protein is CASSVGLSRGLMNTEAFF. Based on the CDR3 plus reference TRBV9 and TRBJ1-1, the full variable domain is DSGVTQTPKHLITATGQRVTLRCSPRSGDLSVYWYQQSLDQGLQFLIQYYNGEERAKGNILERFSAQQFPDLHSELNLSSLELGDSALYFCASSVGLSRGLMNTEAFFGQGTRLTVV.

The V and J genes are TRBV2 and TRBJ1-1; D is unclear. V lost 6 bases, J lost 3 bases, and 14 bases lay in between. Germline CDR1 reads SNHLY; CDR2 reads FYNNEI. CDR3 length: 14 residues. CDR3 in amino acids: CASSREGMDTEAFF. CDR3 nucleotide sequence: TGTGCCAGCAGCCGGGAAGGGATGGACACTGAAGCTTTCTTT.

The chain is built from TRBV7-6 and TRBJ2-5, with unresolved D. Germline CDR1 SGHVS, CDR2 FNYEAQ. V shed 6 bases and J shed 4 bases, with 6 bases lying between them. This CDR3 comprises 11 residues. The CDR3 DNA is TGTGCCAGCAGACAATCAGAGACCCAGTACTTC. This codes for CASRQSETQYF.